The source of this T cell receptor (beta chain) is a study of neurological immune-mediated disorders. 5'RACE with 10-nucleotide random UMIs produced the cDNA. TCRdb called the 5' RACE reads again in MiXCR, with one record for every CDR3 protein. Here the sample spans more than 50,000 distinct CDR3 sequences, 3% to 4% being singletons. General observations from the study: Association with the multiple sclerosis repertoire cluster was not found for any clinical or MRI feature.

The V and J ends lost 5 bases and 4 bases respectively, with 11 bases between them. The CDR3 consists of 13 residues. Germline V lookup: CDR1 SGHAT, CDR2 FQDESV (reference sequence). This clonotype was observed many times. Antigen unknown. The chain recombines TRBV11-1 with TRBJ2-5; no clear D gene. This TCR came from a woman aged 45-60 years with multiple sclerosis. Sequencing was performed on PBMCs. CDR3 protein: CASSPDPRETQYF. CDR3 coding DNA: TGTGCCAGCAGCCCCGACCCCAGAGAGACCCAGTACTTC.